The next 7 T cell receptor beta chains were all read from a single sample in a study of blood T cell repertoires in COVID-19. Data came from immunoSEQ multiplex PCR; TCRdb stores just in-frame clones and leaves some out. Seen here are a few hundred thousand clones, roughly 80% observed once, and the top ten hold 5% to 5.5%. The sample was PBMCs or T cells enriched from blood (not recorded which). These receptors were obtained from a woman between 45 and 65 years old who had recovered from COVID-19.

This clone was detected only a few times. The chain joins TRBV7-9 to TRBJ1-4, with D unresolved. CDR1 SEHNR and CDR2 FQNEAQ come from the germline V gene (reference sequence). The V end was cut by 8 bases, the J end by 1 base, with 17 bases between. This CDR3 is built from 16 residues. CDR3 residues: CASQNSPPETNEKLFF. Here the CDR3 DNA reads TGTGCCAGCCAAAACAGCCCACCCGAAACTAATGAAAAACTGTTTTTT.

Remarks on this clone: Other nucleotide sequences from this sample produce the same CDR3. V usage is TRBV3-1 (or the pseudogene TRBV3-2) and J usage is TRBJ1-6, with a possible D match to TRBD1 (6 bases). V was pared by 0 bases and J by 7 bases, with 7 bases between. Germline CDR1 and CDR2: LGHDT and YNNKEL (reference sequence). The CDR3 runs to 14 residues. CDR3 in DNA: TGTGCCAGCAGCCAAGAACAGGGAAATTCACCCCTCCACTTT. It specifies CASSQEQGNSPLHF.

The chain has TRBV7-2 and TRBJ2-7, with 7 nucleotides matching TRBD1. The germline gives CDR1 SGHTA, CDR2 FQGNSA. The CDR3 is 14 amino acids. V lost 5 bases and J lost 2; bases outside the gene matches: 6. The CDR3 DNA reads as TGTGCCAGCAGCAACAACAGGGGACCCTACGAGCAGTACTTC. This translates into CASSNNRGPYEQYF. The entire variable domain, with the rest obtained from reference TRBV7-2 and TRBJ2-7, is as follows: GAGVSQSPSNKVTEKGKDVELRCDPISGHTALYWYRQSLGQGLEFLIYFQGNSAPDKSGLPSDRFSAERTGGSVSTLTIQRTQQEDSAVYLCASSNNRGPYEQYFGPGTRLTVT.

The rearrangement joins TRBV6-2 or TRBV6-3 to TRBJ2-3; 9 bases fit TRBD2. With 2 bases clipped from V and 3 bases from J, the junction kept 12 bases outside the gene matches. The CDR3 is 18 amino acids. Germline V gene sequence: CDR1 MNHEY, CDR2 SVGEGT. CDR3 coding DNA: TGTGCCAGCAGTTACACTCTCGCGGGGGGGGCCCTGACAGATACGCAGTATTTT. Its translation is CASSYTLAGGALTDTQYF.

The genes are TRBV19 and TRBJ1-6; tentatively, D is TRBD1 (6 bases). There are 16 residues in the CDR3. The V end lost 0 bases, the J end lost 9 bases, and 15 bases lay between the germline ends. Looked up from germline, CDR1 is LNHDA and CDR2 is SQIVND (reference sequence). CDR3 sequence reads: CASSIDLQGWGSPLHF. The CDR3 coding sequence is TGTGCCAGTAGTATAGATCTTCAGGGGTGGGGTTCACCCCTCCACTTT.

The V call is TRBV6-2 or TRBV6-3, the J call TRBJ2-3, with 7 bases lining up with TRBD2. Germline trimming cut 7 bases from V and 4 bases from J; bases unmatched to any gene: 5. The CDR3 loop spans 13 amino acids. Germline CDR1 MNHEY, CDR2 SVGEGT. Written as DNA, the CDR3 is TGTGCCAGCACCCCCAGCGGGGCAGATACGCAGTATTTT. Encoded protein: CASTPSGADTQYF.

V is TRBV7-3 and J is TRBJ2-2; 13 bases agree with TRBD2. The V gene end was trimmed by 5 bases and the J gene end by 2 bases; junction bases not matched to a gene: 17. The CDR3 is made up of 21 amino acids. Germline values: CDR1 SGHTA, CDR2 FQGTGA. The CDR3 DNA is TGTGCCAGCAGCCGTACACTAGCGGGAGGGCCGTTCGGATTTAACACCGGGGAGCTGTTTTTT. Translated, it gives CASSRTLAGGPFGFNTGELFF.